The TCR beta chain described here comes from a study of graft-versus-host responses after intestinal transplantation. Study summary: Induction using anti-thymocyte globulin, followed by tacrolimus and steroids for around 3 years, was given to all recipients. Findings and limits, study-wide: Circulating GvH clones peaking coincided with falling HvG clones soon after transplant. Graft-donor T cell macrochimerism in patients accompanied high graft-versus-host to host-versus-graft clonal ratios in allografts.

Trimming cost V 11 bases and J 1 base, with 20 bases left between them. This CDR3 has 15 residues. CDR1 ENHRY and CDR2 SYGVKD come from the germline V gene. TCRdb keeps only in-frame clones here, not all; method: immunoSEQ multiplex PCR. The sample shows 98,000 or so clones, roughly 87% of them seen only once. As for this clone: The antigen is undetermined. The conserved phenylalanine or tryptophan normally closing the CDR3 is absent here, so this likely arose from a read error.

The material sequenced was unstimulated CD4+ T cells sorted from spleen or lymph node cells, taken before intestinal transplant. This receptor was taken from a human donor who received an intestinal transplant. The rearrangement joins TRBV10-3 to TRBJ1-1; the D gene is possibly TRBD1 (6 bases). This CDR3 reads CASYRETRPNTEAFL. The CDR3 DNA sequence: TGTGCCTCCTACAGGGAGACAAGACCGAACACTGAAGCTTTCCTT.